The 12 T cell receptor beta chains given below trace back to one sample, sequenced in a study of shared clonotypes between healthy human individuals. Profiling relied on immunoSEQ multiplex PCR, and the TCRdb table lists in-frame clones only, not all of them. The table has roughly 2,500,000 clones, under 95% seen once. Sequences were obtained from naive CD4+ T cells from PBMCs. Subset meaning: CD45RA+ positively selected. These receptors came from a man between 18 and 29 years old in good health. Some clones in this sample may be carry-over from other donors' samples.

This clone is a singleton in its sample. The gene calls are TRBV5-1 and TRBJ2-1; D remains unclear. V gave up 5 bases and J gave up 2 bases, with 11 bases separating them. CDR1 is SGHRS, CDR2 YFSETQ, per germline. The CDR3 consists of 14 residues. The CDR3 DNA follows: TGCGCCAGCAGTGGGTCAAACACCTACAATGAGCAGTTCTTC. Its translation: CASSGSNTYNEQFF.

This rearrangement joins TRBV11-2 to TRBJ2-1, with D tentatively TRBD2 (6 bases). This CDR3 has 17 amino acids. Germline assignment: CDR1 SGHAT and CDR2 FQNNGV. V gave up 3 bases and J gave up 5 bases, with 20 bases separating them. The CDR3 spells CASSFLFSFGEDNEQFF. CDR3 bases: TGTGCCAGCAGCTTTTTATTTTCGTTCGGGGAGGACAATGAGCAGTTCTTC.

The chain employs TRBV7-2 and TRBJ2-1; perhaps D is TRBD1 or TRBD2 (5 bases each). CDR1 and CDR2 from the germline V gene are SGHTA and FQGNSA. The CDR3 has 14 residues. The germline V and J ends were trimmed by 4 bases and 7 bases, with 14 bases remaining between them. DNA of the CDR3: TGTGCCAGCAGCTCCGGGGCCCCAAGGAATGAGCAGTTCTTC. It encodes CASSSGAPRNEQFF.

The genes are TRBV28 and TRBJ2-2; TRBD2 agrees at 11 bases. Per the germline V gene, CDR1 is MDHEN and CDR2 is SYDVKM. Unmatched junction bases numbered 22, after V lost 5 bases and J lost 5 bases. This CDR3 comprises 21 residues. In DNA form, the CDR3 reads TGTGCCAGCAGTCCGACCTACCCCGTAGCGGGAGGGCCCCGAGGGACCGGGGAGCTGTTTTTT. This codes for CASSPTYPVAGGPRGTGELFF.

The rearrangement uses TRBV7-9 and TRBJ2-7; TRBD1 agrees at 9 bases. The CDR3 is 15 residues long. Germline V gene data show CDR1 as SEHNR and CDR2 as FQNEAQ (reference sequence). V gave up 3 bases and J gave up 7 bases; unmatched junction bases: 10. In DNA form, the CDR3 reads TGTGCCAGCAGCTTCGAAGGGACAGGGCGGGAAGAGCAGTACTTC. It specifies CASSFEGTGREEQYF.

This clone occurred once. The J gene is TRBJ2-4, the V gene TRBV27; TRBD1 aligns across 8 bases. V was pared by 4 bases and J by 1 base, with 18 bases of the junction left unmatched. Looked up from germline, CDR1 is MNHEY and CDR2 is SMNVEV (reference sequence). This CDR3 has 20 amino acids. The CDR3 loop is CASSYTAPNRGVLAKNIQYF. The CDR3 DNA sequence: TGTGCCAGCAGTTACACGGCACCTAACAGGGGGGTACTGGCCAAAAACATTCAGTACTTC.

The chain is built from TRBV15 and TRBJ2-7; 11 bases agree with TRBD1. The germline CDR1 and CDR2 sequences are LNHNV and YYDKDF (reference sequence). After removal of 3 bases from V and 5 bases from J, the junction contained 6 bases not matched to a gene. The CDR3 loop spans 15 amino acids. The DNA of the CDR3 is TGTGCCACCAGCAGGACGGACAGGGGGCGAGACGAGCAGTACTTC. It specifies CATSRTDRGRDEQYF.

This clone was picked up one time. The V and J genes are TRBV7-9 and TRBJ2-6; weak D call: TRBD1 (7 bases). The germline V and J ends were trimmed by 5 bases and 5 bases, with 16 bases remaining between them. The CDR3 has 16 amino acids. Germline CDR1 reads SEHNR; CDR2 reads FQNEAQ (reference sequence). CDR3 nucleotides: TGTGCCAGCAGCCGAGAAGACAGGGACTGGGCCAACGTCCTGACTTTC. Amino acid sequence: CASSREDRDWANVLTF.

The chain uses TRBV7-3 and TRBJ1-1; tentatively, D is TRBD1 (5 bases). Germline V gene data show CDR1 as SGHTA and CDR2 as FQGTGA. The V end lost 2 bases, the J end lost 9 bases, and 16 bases lay between the germline ends. This CDR3 contains 14 residues. DNA for the CDR3: TGTGCCAGCAGCTTAGGGGAGGGACGGACCAAAGCTTTCTTT. Encoded protein: CASSLGEGRTKAFF.

The CDR3 coding sequence is TGTGCCAGCAGCTTCTTCCAAGAGACCCAGTACTTC. Translated, it gives CASSFFQETQYF. V is TRBV11-2 and J is TRBJ2-5; D unclear. Trimming left V 3 bases short and J 1 base short, with 3 bases between. The CDR3 has 12 amino acids. Germline V gene lookup returns CDR1 SGHAT and CDR2 FQNNGV.

The chain couples TRBV5-1 to TRBJ2-5; no firm D call. V dropped 0 bases and J dropped 4 bases, with 7 bases sitting between them. Per germline, CDR1 SGHRS and CDR2 YFSETQ. The CDR3 is made up of 13 amino acids. Written as DNA, the CDR3 is TGCGCCAGCAGCTTGGGGCACGCAGAGACCCAGTACTTC. Residues: CASSLGHAETQYF. Full variable domain (remainder filled in from reference TRBV5-1 and TRBJ2-5): KAGVTQTPRYLIKTRGQQVTLSCSPISGHRSVSWYQQTPGQGLQFLFEYFSETQRNKGNFPGRFSGRQFSNSRSEMNVSTLELGDSALYLCASSLGHAETQYFGPGTRLLVL.

This clone was seen once. The CDR3 bases are TGTGCCAGCGGGGGGGCGGTATCGGGCAATCAGCCCCAGCATTTT. Protein: CASGGAVSGNQPQHF. This chain uses TRBV2 with TRBJ1-5, with D perhaps matching TRBD1 (6 bases). The V and J ends lost 8 bases and 2 bases respectively, with 16 bases between them. The CDR3 runs to 15 residues. The germline gives CDR1 SNHLY, CDR2 FYNNEI.